What follows are 12 T cell receptor beta chains derived from one specimen sequenced in a study of technical replicates of blood from a handful of donors. Using immunoSEQ multiplex PCR, the repertoire was profiled, and TCRdb retains in-frame clones only, with some absent. The repertoire holds some 87,000 clones, with around 96% as singletons. Sequenced material: T cells isolated from PBMCs. Every receptor here comes from a human donor in good health.

This clone has a single count. V gene TRBV5-1 combines with J gene TRBJ2-7; a possible D gene is TRBD2 (6 bases). The CDR3 runs 14 residues. Germline V gene sequence: CDR1 SGHRS, CDR2 YFSETQ. V lost 4 bases, J lost 0 bases, and 11 bases lay in between. The DNA of the CDR3 is TGCGCCAGCAGCCCCGGAGGGAGCTCCTACGAGCAGTACTTC. This sequence encodes CASSPGGSSYEQYF.

The chain uses TRBV30 and TRBJ1-2; D is uncertain. This CDR3 spans 13 amino acids. The V gene lost 0 bases and the J gene lost 2 bases, with 7 bases spanning the gap. Germline loops: CDR1 GTSNPN, CDR2 SVGIG (reference sequence). For the CDR3, the DNA is TGTGCCTGGAGTGTACAGACAAACTATGGCTACACCTTC. Its translation is CAWSVQTNYGYTF.

V is TRBV25-1 and J is TRBJ2-5; D might be TRBD2 (5 bases). CDR3 length: 15 residues. From germline, CDR1 is MGHDK and CDR2 SYGVNS. The germline V and J ends were trimmed by 7 bases and 1 base, with 16 bases remaining between them. The CDR3 loop reads CASMNLGRAQETQYF. CDR3 sequence (DNA): TGTGCCAGCATGAACCTTGGGAGAGCCCAAGAGACCCAGTACTTC.

The chain combines TRBV5-1 with TRBJ2-1, with 7 bases that match TRBD2. V was clipped by 4 bases and J by 2 bases; unmatched bases: 9. The CDR3 totals 16 residues. The germline V gene has CDR1 SGHRS and CDR2 YFSETQ. CDR3 in amino acids: CASSVGIAGTYNEQFF. The DNA for the CDR3 is TGCGCCAGCAGCGTCGGGATAGCGGGTACCTACAATGAGCAGTTCTTC.

The gene calls are TRBV5-1 and TRBJ2-1; no reliable D call. CDR1 SGHRS and CDR2 YFSETQ come from the germline V gene. The CDR3 runs to 13 residues. Trimming stripped 0 bases from V and 9 bases from J, with 10 bases between. CDR3 coding DNA: TGCGCCAGCAGCTTGGCCTGGGCAGCTGAGCAGTTCTTC. Its translation is CASSLAWAAEQFF. Supplemented by reference TRBV5-1 and TRBJ2-1, the full variable domain reads KAGVTQTPRYLIKTRGQQVTLSCSPISGHRSVSWYQQTPGQGLQFLFEYFSETQRNKGNFPGRFSGRQFSNSRSEMNVSTLELGDSALYLCASSLAWAAEQFFGPGTRLTVL.

The rearrangement links TRBV28 to TRBJ1-1; D may be TRBD1 (5 bases). V lost 4 bases to trimming and J lost 5 bases, with 17 bases between them. There are 15 residues in the CDR3. Germline CDR1 MDHEN, CDR2 SYDVKM. CDR3 nucleotide sequence: TGTGCCAGCAGTTCCCGCGTGGGGGGTTTTACTGAAGCTTTCTTT. Residues: CASSSRVGGFTEAFF.

This chain uses TRBV7-3 with TRBJ1-1; tentatively, D is TRBD1 (6 bases). This CDR3 region has 15 residues. V was cut by 0 bases and J by 1 base, with 9 bases left in between. CDR1 is SGHTA, CDR2 FQGTGA, per germline. CDR3 amino acids: CASSLTSQGNTEAFF. Here the CDR3 DNA reads TGTGCCAGCAGCTTAACTTCACAGGGGAACACTGAAGCTTTCTTT.

The chain couples TRBV19 to TRBJ2-1; no clear D. Germline CDR1 and CDR2: LNHDA and SQIVND (reference sequence). This CDR3 has 14 residues. V was pared by 3 bases and J by 4 bases, with 10 bases between. The CDR3 DNA sequence: TGTGCCAGTAGTATGCTTAGAGAGTACAATGAGCAGTTCTTC. Amino acids: CASSMLREYNEQFF. Using reference TRBV19 and TRBJ2-1 for the parts outside the CDR3, the full variable domain is DGGITQSPKYLFRKEGQNVTLSCEQNLNHDAMYWYRQDPGQGLRLIYYSQIVNDFQKGDIAEGYSVSREKKESFPLTVTSAQKNPTAFYLCASSMLREYNEQFFGPGTRLTVL.

This clone came up a few times. CDR3 residues: CASSAGGRTYNEQFF. The CDR3 DNA follows: TGTGCCAGCTCCGCGGGAGGACGCACCTACAATGAGCAGTTCTTC. The genes are TRBV18 and TRBJ2-1, with 8 bases identical to TRBD2. Trimming at V came to 6 bases and at J to 2 bases, leaving 6 bases not matched to a gene. Germline-derived CDR1 and CDR2 are KGHSH and LQKENI. The CDR3 contains 15 residues. Filled out from reference TRBV18 and TRBJ2-1, the complete variable domain reads NAGVMQNPRHLVRRRGQEARLRCSPMKGHSHVYWYRQLPEEGLKFMVYLQKENIIDESGMPKERFSAEFPKEGPSILRIQQVVRGDSAAYFCASSAGGRTYNEQFFGPGTRLTVL.

V usage is TRBV5-1 and J usage is TRBJ2-6; possible D gene TRBD2, 5 bases. This CDR3 region has 17 residues. From germline, CDR1 is SGHRS and CDR2 YFSETQ. The ends were cut back, 0 bases at V and 0 bases at J, with 10 bases in the middle. The CDR3: CASSLALAGSGANVLTF. In DNA form, the CDR3 reads TGCGCCAGCAGCTTGGCCCTTGCGGGCTCTGGGGCCAACGTCCTGACTTTC.

The rearrangement uses TRBV23-1 and TRBJ1-1; 7 nucleotides agree with TRBD1. TRBV23-1 is an ORF for which the function is uncertain. The J segment lost 1 base and the V segment lost 3 bases, leaving 11 bases of the junction unmatched. The CDR3 covers 17 residues. In DNA form, the CDR3 reads TGCGCCAGCAGTCAGGGGACAGAACTAATTTGGAACACTGAAGCTTTCTTT. It is translated as CASSQGTELIWNTEAFF.

The V and J genes are TRBV7-6 and TRBJ2-5; D is perhaps TRBD1 (6 bases). V was cut by 3 bases and J by 0 bases, with 14 bases left in between. CDR1 SGHVS and CDR2 FNYEAQ come from the germline V gene. The CDR3 runs 16 residues. CDR3 coding DNA: TGTGCCAGCAGCTTGGTAGGGGGACACTACCAAGAGACCCAGTACTTC. Translating gives CASSLVGGHYQETQYF.